This T cell receptor beta chain was sequenced for a study of vaccination effects on CD4 cells after COVID-19. Clones were read by immunoSEQ multiplex PCR, and TCRdb kept only the in-frame ones, dropping some. Among some 40,000 clones listed, more than 65% were seen once. Investigators separated out CD4+ T cells once approximately 10 days of culture had passed. Infection dated between March and December 2020, before the Alpha, Beta and Delta variants reached the United States. Participants completed two doses of the BNT162b2 or mRNA-1273 vaccine. This clone is deemed medium-sized. As yet, its antigen is unknown. Sequenced here: CD4+ T cells from PBMCs cultured without peptide, sampled after COVID-19 vaccination. The receptor was isolated from a human donor who had a prior SARS-CoV-2 infection.

The CDR3 region is CASSLVFGRDYNEQFF. The CDR3, as DNA: TGCGCCAGCAGCTTGGTATTCGGGAGGGATTACAATGAGCAGTTCTTC. The rearrangement joins TRBV5-1 to TRBJ2-1; 8 bases fit TRBD2. V dropped 0 bases and J dropped 4; count of bases not matched to a gene: 6. The CDR3 spans 16 residues. From germline, CDR1 is SGHRS and CDR2 YFSETQ.